One and the same sample provided the 16 T cell receptor beta chains below, sequenced in a study of blood T cell repertoires in COVID-19. Here immunoSEQ multiplex PCR was the method, and the copy in TCRdb shows in-frame clones only, minus some. This table has approximately 400,000 clones, roughly nine tenths appearing once. Sequencing was done on a sample of PBMCs or T cells enriched from blood (not recorded which). The receptors were sampled from a woman aged 40 to 50 who had been exposed to COVID-19.

CDR3 sequence (DNA): TGTGCCAGCACCAAGGACAGTCCCCGTCAGCCCCAGCATTTT. This codes for CASTKDSPRQPQHF. The rearrangement joins TRBV2 to TRBJ1-5; TRBD1 is a possible D gene (6 bases). Germline V gene data show CDR1 as SNHLY and CDR2 as FYNNEI. V lost 7 bases and J lost 6, with 16 bases in between. The CDR3 consists of 14 residues.

The gene calls are TRBV6-2 or TRBV6-3 and TRBJ2-7; D perhaps matches TRBD2 (6 bases). CDR1 is MNHEY and CDR2 is SVGEGT in the germline V gene. The V end was cut by 3 bases, the J end by 0 bases, with 9 bases between. The CDR3 runs 14 residues. The CDR3 is CASSYAGISYEQYF. CDR3 in DNA: TGTGCCAGCAGTTATGCGGGGATCTCCTACGAGCAGTACTTC.

The V and J genes are TRBV19 and TRBJ2-3, with 7 bases identical to TRBD1. The junction had 7 bases not matched to a gene; V was cut back by 5 bases and J by 5 bases. The CDR3 totals 14 residues. The germline V gene has CDR1 LNHDA and CDR2 SQIVND (reference sequence). CDR3 region: CASSSRGLGDTQYF. CDR3 DNA sequence: TGTGCCAGTAGTTCTAGGGGGCTTGGAGATACGCAGTATTTT.

The V call is TRBV6-5, the J call TRBJ1-1; unclear D gene. Looked up from germline, CDR1 is MNHEY and CDR2 is SVGAGI. V lost 2 bases and J lost 1, with 5 bases in between. This CDR3 contains 13 residues. CDR3 nucleotide sequence: TGTGCCAGCAGTTACGAGAGGAACACTGAAGCTTTCTTT. Its protein is CASSYERNTEAFF.

This clone was observed a handful of times. The chain joins TRBV5-1 to TRBJ2-7; maybe TRBD2 (6 bases). This CDR3 comprises 16 residues. The ends were cut back, 4 bases at V and 7 bases at J, with 24 bases in the middle. Germline V gene sequence: CDR1 SGHRS, CDR2 YFSETQ. CDR3 nucleotide sequence: TGCGCCAGCAGCCGAGATTTAGCGCCGCTGGGGGGTGAGCAGTACTTC. This sequence encodes CASSRDLAPLGGEQYF.

The chain carries TRBV5-1 and TRBJ1-1; 7 nucleotides align to TRBD1. The CDR3 is made up of 15 amino acids. CDR1 is SGHRS, CDR2 YFSETQ, per germline. With 0 bases clipped from V and 4 bases from J, the junction kept 6 bases outside the gene matches. DNA of the CDR3: TGCGCCAGCAGCTTGGGACAGGGCATAAGCACTGAAGCTTTCTTT. Translation: CASSLGQGISTEAFF.

The chain links TRBV7-3 to TRBJ2-1; 7 nucleotides agree with TRBD2. CDR1 is SGHTA and CDR2 is FQGTGA in the germline V gene. The V gene end was trimmed by 5 bases and the J gene end by 2 bases; junction bases not matched to a gene: 6. CDR3 length equals 15 residues. The CDR3 nucleotides read TGTGCCAGCAGCCGAACGGGGGGTACCTACAATGAGCAGTTCTTC. This encodes CASSRTGGTYNEQFF.

J is TRBJ2-2 and V is TRBV5-1; unclear D gene. Per the germline V gene, CDR1 is SGHRS and CDR2 is YFSETQ. This CDR3 comprises 15 residues. Trimming shortened V by 0 bases and J by 6 bases, and 12 bases separated the two germline ends. CDR3 protein: CASSLDTTRAGELFF. CDR3 DNA: TGCGCCAGCAGCTTGGATACGACAAGAGCCGGGGAGCTGTTTTTT.

The rearrangement uses TRBV18 and TRBJ2-2; D may be TRBD1 (6 bases). This CDR3 has 17 residues. CDR1 is KGHSH and CDR2 is LQKENI in the germline V gene. V was clipped by 5 bases and J by 4 bases, with 20 bases between them. As DNA, the CDR3 is TGTGCCAGCTCATCCAGGCCACAGGGACGTGGCACCGGGGAGCTGTTTTTT. This codes for CASSSRPQGRGTGELFF.

This clone appeared a few times. The J gene is TRBJ2-1, the V gene TRBV6-2 or TRBV6-3; 12 bases align to TRBD2. Germline CDR1 and CDR2: MNHEY and SVGEGT. This CDR3 comprises 16 residues. The V and J ends lost 6 bases and 14 bases, in that order; junction bases with no gene match: 17. The CDR3 protein is CASRPHATSGSDPEFF. The CDR3 nucleotides are TGTGCCAGCAGACCTCACGCGACTAGCGGGAGCGATCCTGAGTTCTTC.

Concerning this clone: Other nucleotide sequences from this sample produce the same CDR3. The chain combines TRBV7-6 with TRBJ1-4, with 10 bases lining up with TRBD1. This CDR3 has 14 residues. Trimming cost V 5 bases and J 7 bases; bases outside gene matches: 4. The germline gives CDR1 SGHVS, CDR2 FNYEAQ. The DNA for the CDR3 is TGTGCCAGCAGCCTTGGGACAGGGGCTGAAAAACTGTTTTTT. Translation gives CASSLGTGAEKLFF.

This chain joins TRBV7-2 and TRBJ2-5; 9 bases line up with TRBD1. Germline CDR1 is SGHTA and CDR2 is FQGNSA. Trimming at V came to 5 bases and at J to 4 bases, leaving 11 bases not matched to a gene. This CDR3 region has 16 residues. This CDR3 is CASSPQGQGSRETQYF. The CDR3 DNA reads TGTGCCAGCAGCCCACAGGGACAGGGTTCGAGAGAGACCCAGTACTTC.

The V call is TRBV18, the J call TRBJ2-5; D perhaps matches TRBD1 (6 bases). V lost 1 base to trimming and J lost 5 bases, with 14 bases between them. Germline CDR1 reads KGHSH; CDR2 reads LQKENI. The CDR3 extends over 15 amino acids. The CDR3 DNA follows: TGTGCCAGCTCACCACAAGGCCAGGGGATGGAGACCCAGTACTTC. This gives the protein CASSPQGQGMETQYF.

The CDR3 loop is CASSRRGSAETQYF. The CDR3 nucleotides are TGTGCCAGTAGTAGACGAGGCTCTGCAGAGACCCAGTACTTC. V gene TRBV19 combines with J gene TRBJ2-5; D is unclear. The CDR3 is 14 residues long. Germline CDR1 and CDR2: LNHDA and SQIVND (reference sequence). V was pared by 4 bases and J by 4 bases, with 13 bases between.

The chain recombines TRBV19 with TRBJ2-7; 13 bases map to TRBD2. Germline trimming cut 5 bases from V and 2 bases from J; bases unmatched to any gene: 0. This CDR3 region has 14 residues. CDR1 is LNHDA and CDR2 is SQIVND in the germline V gene (reference sequence). CDR3 amino acids: CASSGTSGAYEQYF. In DNA, the CDR3 is TGTGCCAGTAGTGGGACTAGCGGGGCCTACGAGCAGTACTTC. The full variable domain, in which reference TRBV19 and TRBJ2-7 provide the parts outside the CDR3, is DGGITQSPKYLFRKEGQNVTLSCEQNLNHDAMYWYRQDPGQGLRLIYYSQIVNDFQKGDIAEGYSVSREKKESFPLTVTSAQKNPTAFYLCASSGTSGAYEQYFGPGTRLTVT.

V and J are TRBV2 and TRBJ1-3, with TRBD1 matching 10 bases. The CDR3 runs 13 residues. Germline lookup yields CDR1 SNHLY and CDR2 FYNNEI. The J segment lost 7 bases and the V segment lost 10 bases, leaving 7 bases of the junction unmatched. As DNA, the CDR3 is TGTGCCACGATGACAGGGGGCACCAACACCATATATTTT. This gives the protein CATMTGGTNTIYF.